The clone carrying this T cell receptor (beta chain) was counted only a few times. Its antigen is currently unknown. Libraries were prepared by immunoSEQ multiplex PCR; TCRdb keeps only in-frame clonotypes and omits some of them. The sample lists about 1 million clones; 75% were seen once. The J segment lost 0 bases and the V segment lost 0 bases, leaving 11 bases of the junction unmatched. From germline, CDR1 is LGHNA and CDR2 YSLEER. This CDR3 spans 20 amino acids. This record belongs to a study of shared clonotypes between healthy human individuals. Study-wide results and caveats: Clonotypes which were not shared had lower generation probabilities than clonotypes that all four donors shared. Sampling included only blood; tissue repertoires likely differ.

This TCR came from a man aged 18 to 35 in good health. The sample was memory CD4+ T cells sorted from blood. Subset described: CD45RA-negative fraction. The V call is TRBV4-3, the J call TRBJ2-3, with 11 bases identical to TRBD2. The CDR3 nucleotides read TGCGCCAGCAGCCAAGATTTGGGGCTAGCGGGAGGCACTAGCACAGATACGCAGTATTTT. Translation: CASSQDLGLAGGTSTDTQYF.